What follows is one TCR beta chain and its context. This record comes from a study of blood T cell repertoires in COVID-19. At the level of the study: From the United States, Italy and Spain came samples of acute and convalescent COVID-19. T cells, B-cell-depleted T cells, or PBMCs provided the cDNA or gDNA that served as material.

CDR1 is SGHDT and CDR2 is YYEEEE in the germline V gene. The CDR3 is 13 residues long. The V end was cut by 4 bases, the J end by 6 bases, with 14 bases between. Per the original data handling: Estimated nucleated cell counts came from reference gene primer amplification. The data were produced by immunoSEQ multiplex PCR, yet TCRdb's version contains in-frame clones alone and is incomplete. V and J calls and clone size are as listed in that table; D and trimming were resolved from the DNA. The data hold 53,000 or so clones, with about 77% observed a single time. The clonotype comes from a man between 65 and 85 years old with active or convalescent COVID-19. The sequencing sample was made of peripheral blood. The gene calls are TRBV5-6 and TRBJ2-7; D might be TRBD2 (6 bases). The CDR3 protein is CASSTGSQPEQYF. CDR3 nucleotides: TGTGCCAGCAGCACCGGGAGTCAACCCGAGCAGTACTTC. The full variable domain, rest sourced from reference TRBV5-6 and TRBJ2-7, is DAGVTQSPTHLIKTRGQQVTLRCSPKSGHDTVSWYQQALGQGPQFIFQYYEEEERQRGNFPDRFSGHQFPNYSSELNVNALLLGDSALYLCASSTGSQPEQYFGPGTRLTVT.